These 8 T cell receptor beta chains originate from one sample sequenced in a study of T cell responses to AZD1222 COVID-19 vaccine. TCRdb keeps only in-frame clones here, not all; method: immunoSEQ multiplex PCR. The sample has about 84,000 clones; around nine tenths are singletons. This sample comprised peripheral blood, obtained on day 0 of AZD1222 vaccination. These receptors were taken from an adult in good health.

This clone appeared a single time. The rearrangement links TRBV19 to TRBJ1-1; no definite D call. The ends were cut back, 1 base at V and 0 bases at J, with 9 bases in the middle. The CDR3 has 15 residues. Germline lookup yields CDR1 LNHDA and CDR2 SQIVND (reference sequence). The CDR3 DNA is TGTGCCAGTAGTATAGTTGGGAATGTGAACACTGAAGCTTTCTTT. Residues: CASSIVGNVNTEAFF.

This chain joins TRBV5-1 and TRBJ2-7; possible D gene TRBD1, 6 bases. Germline values: CDR1 SGHRS, CDR2 YFSETQ. Trimming stripped 4 bases from V and 4 bases from J, with 12 bases between. This CDR3 region has 13 residues. The CDR3 is CASSTGHVYEQYF. The CDR3 DNA reads TGCGCCAGCAGCACGGGACACGTATACGAGCAGTACTTC.

The J gene is TRBJ2-1, the V gene TRBV19; D is perhaps TRBD1 or TRBD2 (5 bases each). Trimming cost V 6 bases and J 8 bases, with 17 bases left between them. The CDR3 consists of 14 residues. CDR1 is LNHDA and CDR2 is SQIVND in the germline V gene (reference sequence). In DNA form, the CDR3 reads TGTGCCAGTAGATCGCGGAAGGGGAGCGATGAGCAGTTCTTC. Residues: CASRSRKGSDEQFF.

This sequence joins TRBV12-5 and TRBJ1-1, with D uncertain. Germline V lookup: CDR1 LGHNT, CDR2 FRNRAP. Trimming pared 2 bases from V and 8 bases from J, leaving 12 bases between. CDR3 size: 13 residues. DNA of the CDR3: TGTGCTAGTGGTTTGACGACCGGACGAGAAGCTTTCTTT. It specifies CASGLTTGREAFF.

The chain has TRBV9 and TRBJ2-5; tentatively, D is TRBD1 (6 bases). This CDR3 contains 13 residues. Germline CDR1 is SGDLS and CDR2 is YYNGEE. The ends were cut back, 1 base at V and 5 bases at J, with 9 bases in the middle. The CDR3 reads CASSVSGAETQYF. As DNA, the CDR3 is TGTGCCAGCAGCGTATCAGGGGCTGAGACCCAGTACTTC.

This clone has more than one count but fewer than ten. The V gene is TRBV19, the J gene TRBJ1-5; D gene unclear. This CDR3 has 13 amino acids. In germline, CDR1 is LNHDA, CDR2 SQIVND (reference sequence). With 4 bases removed from V and 7 bases from J, the gap between germline ends came to 11 bases. This CDR3 is CASSRAIGQPQHF. The CDR3, as DNA: TGTGCCAGTAGTAGGGCGATTGGGCAGCCCCAGCATTTT.

The V call is TRBV2, the J call TRBJ1-3, with unresolved D. V was clipped by 6 bases and J by 7 bases, with 19 bases between them. The CDR3 extends over 15 amino acids. Germline V gives CDR1 SNHLY, CDR2 FYNNEI. The CDR3 loop is CASRFWRDGWNTIYF. CDR3 bases: TGTGCCAGCAGGTTCTGGAGGGATGGGTGGAACACCATATATTTT.

This clone was recorded only once. This chain links TRBV6-1 with TRBJ1-2, with 7 bases fitting TRBD1. The germline gives CDR1 MNHNS, CDR2 SASEGT. The CDR3 has 16 amino acids. V shed 2 bases, J shed 7 bases, and the junction held 13 bases outside the gene matches. The CDR3 reads CASSENPRGREGGYTF. CDR3 bases: TGTGCCAGCAGTGAAAACCCGAGGGGGCGGGAAGGTGGCTACACCTTC.